This TCR beta chain was profiled in a study of graft-versus-host responses after intestinal transplantation. Study in general: Grafts were multivisceral, liver-intestinal, or isolated intestinal. All recipients got anti-thymocyte globulin induction, then tacrolimus and steroids for approximately 3 years.

With regard to this clone: Antigen: not known.

The germline CDR1 and CDR2 sequences are MGHDK and SYGVNS. The CDR3 is made up of 14 amino acids. V was cut by 3 bases and J by 1 base, with 8 bases left in between. Measured with immunoSEQ multiplex PCR; TCRdb has only the in-frame clones, and not every one. The table shows about 70,000 clones, with about 94% occurring only once. The sequencing used unstimulated CD8+ T cells sorted from spleen or lymph node cells, collected before intestinal transplant. This chain links TRBV25-1 with TRBJ2-3; perhaps TRBD1 as D (5 bases). The sequence was collected from a human donor who received an intestinal transplant. CDR3 sequence (DNA): TGTGCCAGCAGTGACAGGGTTGGCACAGATACGCAGTATTTT. It encodes CASSDRVGTDTQYF.